Shown below are 24 T cell receptor beta chains from a single sample sequenced in a study of read filtering for tumor transcriptome and immune sequencing. This library used around 400 ng RNA and molecular barcoded adaptors spanning alpha/delta and beta/gamma chains. TCRdb reprocessed the reads via MiXCR and lists one record per CDR3 protein. Of tens of thousands of distinct CDR3 sequences listed, around 14% are singletons. Sequencing input: a population of CD138-negative cells sorted from bone marrow. The source of these receptors is a donor aged 40 or older with multiple myeloma.

In this sample, this clonotype turned up many times. The V call is TRBV11-3, the J call TRBJ2-1; tentatively, D is TRBD1 or TRBD2 (5 bases each). V gave up 5 bases and J gave up 9 bases, with 20 bases separating them. The V gene's germline CDR1 is SGHNT and CDR2 YENEEA. The CDR3 length is 15 residues. CDR3 protein: CASSRGVVAGFEQFF. CDR3 bases: TGTGCCAGCAGCCGAGGGGTGGTGGCGGGCTTTGAGCAGTTCTTC.

The chain links TRBV27 to TRBJ2-3; possible D gene TRBD2, 5 bases. The length of the CDR3 is 14 residues. The ends were cut back, 6 bases at V and 1 base at J, with 11 bases in the middle. The V gene's germline CDR1 is MNHEY and CDR2 SMNVEV (reference sequence). The CDR3 spells CASSNLACTDTQYF. The CDR3 DNA follows: TGTGCCAGCAGCAACCTAGCCTGCACAGATACGCAGTATTTT.

This clonotype was seen repeatedly, ten times or more. The chain recombines TRBV6-1 with TRBJ2-1, with TRBD2 matching 9 bases. The germline V gene encodes CDR1 MNHNS and CDR2 SASEGT. Losses at the gene ends were 5 bases for V and 10 bases for J; bases not matched to a gene: 3. The length of the CDR3 is 12 residues. In DNA form, the CDR3 reads TGTGCCAGCAGTTTAGCGGGAGACGAGCAGTTCTTC. Translating it yields CASSLAGDEQFF.

This clonotype was seen at least ten times. The chain couples TRBV7-9 to TRBJ2-1; 10 bases are a match to TRBD2. This CDR3 has 15 residues. Germline-derived CDR1 and CDR2 are SEHNR and FQNEAQ (reference sequence). After removal of 5 bases from V and 7 bases from J, the junction contained 8 bases not matched to a gene. The CDR3 loop is CASSPLAGESNEQFF. CDR3 DNA: TGTGCCAGCAGCCCCCTAGCGGGAGAGTCAAATGAGCAGTTCTTC.

This clonotype was counted ten times or more. The chain links TRBV10-3 to TRBJ2-7; D is perhaps TRBD1 (6 bases). Germline assignment: CDR1 ENHRY and CDR2 SYGVKD. This CDR3 contains 12 residues. The V and J ends lost 8 bases and 0 bases respectively, with 8 bases between them. The CDR3 loop reads CAIGDISYEQYF. The CDR3 bases are TGTGCCATCGGGGACATCTCCTACGAGCAGTACTTC.

This clonotype was observed at least ten times. V and J are TRBV2 and TRBJ1-5, with D possibly being TRBD1 (6 bases). The CDR3 consists of 13 residues. Germline V gene sequence: CDR1 SNHLY, CDR2 FYNNEI. Trimming removed 8 bases from V and 7 bases from J, with 15 bases in between. The DNA of the CDR3 is TGTGCCAGCGGACGGGGGCTGGGACAGCCCCAGCATTTT. It specifies CASGRGLGQPQHF.

This clonotype has more than one count but fewer than ten. A much larger clone differs by one base, so this may be a read error. This is likely a read error, given that the CDR3 carries no conserved phenylalanine or tryptophan at its end. The chain combines TRBV5-1 with TRBJ2-7, with D possibly matching TRBD1 (5 bases). The germline V and J ends were trimmed by 0 bases and 5 bases, with 15 bases remaining between them. Germline CDR1 SGHRS, CDR2 YFSETQ. This CDR3 is 15 amino acids long. In DNA, the CDR3 is TGCGCCAGCAGCTTGGAATCTACAGGATTCAACGAGCAGTACTCC. It translates to CASSLESTGFNEQYS.

This clonotype was observed at least ten times. V gene TRBV29-1 combines with J gene TRBJ1-2; D call uncertain. V gave up 4 bases and J gave up 8 bases, with 8 bases separating them. CDR3 size: 10 residues. The germline V gene encodes CDR1 SQVTM and CDR2 ANQGSEA. The CDR3 nucleotides read TGCAGCGTTGGGACGGCCGGCTACACCTTC. This gives the protein CSVGTAGYTF. Complete variable domain (other parts from reference TRBV29-1 and TRBJ1-2): SAVISQKPSRDICQRGTSLTIQCQVDSQVTMMFWYRQQPGQSLTLIATANQGSEATYESGFVIDKFPISRPNLTFSTLTVSNMSPEDSSIYLCSVGTAGYTFGSGTRLTVV.

A note on this clonotype: One end of the junction fails to match germline, which may point to a read error. The chain couples TRBV7-6 to TRBJ2-5, with 12 bases lining up with TRBD1. The CDR3 is 16 amino acids. Germline V gene lookup returns CDR1 SGHVS and CDR2 FNYEAQ. CDR3 sequence reads: CASSVGTGGEREPQYF. CDR3 DNA sequence: TGTGCCAGCAGCGTCGGGACAGGGGGCGAACGAGAGCCCCAGTACTTC. Combining the CDR3 with reference TRBV7-6 and TRBJ2-5 gives the whole variable domain GAGVSQSPRYKVTKRGQDVALRCDPISGHVSLYWYRQALGQGPEFLTYFNYEAQQDKSGLPNDRFSAERPEGSISTLTIQRTEQRDSAMYRCASSVGTGGEREPQYFGPGTRLLVL.

This clonotype was detected ten times or more. This chain joins TRBV3-2 and TRBJ2-5. TRBV3-2 is an annotated pseudogene. The CDR3 extends over 15 amino acids. CDR3 amino acids: CASSWGVFGRETQYF. For the CDR3, the DNA is TGTGCCAGCTCCTGGGGTGTTTTTGGTCGTGAGACCCAGTACTTC.

This clonotype came up many times. V and J are TRBV6-2 or TRBV6-3 and TRBJ2-1; possibly TRBD2 for D (6 bases). With 5 bases removed from V and 9 bases from J, the gap between germline ends came to 20 bases. The CDR3 is 15 residues long. CDR1 MNHEY and CDR2 SVGEGT come from the germline V gene. The DNA for the CDR3 is TGTGCCAGCAGTACTAGCTCTGTGGGCCGTAGTGAGCAGTTCTTC. It specifies CASSTSSVGRSEQFF.

The sample holds many counts of this clonotype. The rearrangement uses TRBV7-2 and TRBJ1-1; D is unresolved. Germline V gene data show CDR1 as SGHTA and CDR2 as FQGNSA. This CDR3 is built from 15 residues. The V end lost 5 bases, the J end lost 1 base, and 14 bases lay between the germline ends. This CDR3 is CASSPGIVGNTEAFF. The DNA of the CDR3 is TGTGCCAGCAGCCCAGGAATTGTGGGGAACACTGAAGCTTTCTTT. The variable domain in full, with the rest retrieved from reference TRBV7-2 and TRBJ1-1, is GAGVSQSPSNKVTEKGKDVELRCDPISGHTALYWYRQSLGQGLEFLIYFQGNSAPDKSGLPSDRFSAERTGGSVSTLTIQRTQQEDSAVYLCASSPGIVGNTEAFFGQGTRLTVV.

This clonotype was counted at least ten times. The CDR3 sequence: CASSDRGGWRDGYNEQFF. As DNA, the CDR3 is TGTGCCAGCAGTGATCGAGGGGGTTGGCGGGATGGCTACAATGAGCAGTTCTTC. The V gene is TRBV25-1, the J gene TRBJ2-1; possibly TRBD1 or TRBD2 for D (6 bases each). Trimming left V 3 bases short and J 3 bases short, with 21 bases between. The CDR3 runs 18 residues. Per the germline V gene, CDR1 is MGHDK and CDR2 is SYGVNS.

This clonotype was counted many times. The chain couples TRBV7-2 to TRBJ2-7; TRBD2 matches at 10 bases. J was trimmed by 2 bases and V by 1 base; bases with no gene match: 8. The CDR3 covers 17 residues. Germline CDR1 SGHTA, CDR2 FQGNSA. As DNA, the CDR3 is TGTGCCAGCAGCTTAGTTTTCCTAGCGGGAGTTACCTACGAGCAGTACTTC. As protein: CASSLVFLAGVTYEQYF.

To note about this clonotype: Since a much larger clone is just one base distant, this may be a read error. The V gene is TRBV29-1, the J gene TRBJ2-2; no definite D call. Germline CDR1 SQVTM, CDR2 ANQGSEA. Trimming took off 3 bases at V and 4 bases at J, with 9 bases between the two ends. This CDR3 has 13 amino acids. CDR3 residues: CSVETWGTGELFF. The CDR3 region has the DNA TGCAGCGTTGAGACGTGGGGCACCGGGGAGCTGTTTTTT.

Details on this clonotype: One base away lies a much larger clone, so this may be a sequencing read error. It is unclear where the CDR3 begins or ends on the DNA, so no DNA is shown, and the CDR3 is as TCRdb lists it. This chain joins TRBV20-1 and TRBJ1-2; TRBD1 is the table's D call, not checked against the DNA. The CDR3 is 14 amino acids in total, end residues counted. Germline CDR1 is DFQATT and CDR2 is SNEGSKA (reference sequence). This CDR3 is CSAVLGQGGYGCTF.

The sample holds many counts of this clonotype. V gene TRBV20-1 combines with J gene TRBJ2-7; D is ambiguous. CDR1 is DFQATT and CDR2 is SNEGSKA in the germline V gene (reference sequence). This CDR3 has 13 residues. Trimming took off 1 base at V and 5 bases at J, with 12 bases between the two ends. This CDR3 is CSARGPSPNEQYF. The CDR3 DNA reads as TGCAGTGCTAGAGGTCCTAGTCCCAACGAGCAGTACTTC.

This clonotype was picked up a small number of times. Since a far larger clone is one base different, this is likely a read error. The J gene is TRBJ1-4, the V gene TRBV5-1; tentative D call: TRBD1 (5 bases). The end of the DNA is better explained by TRBJ2-3, so the J call may be wrong. CDR3 length: 16 amino acids. Germline assignment: CDR1 SGHRS and CDR2 YFSETQ. The CDR3 region is CASSLEQAARADAQYF. The CDR3 region has the DNA TGCGCCAGCAGCTTGGAACAGGCCGCCAGAGCAGATGCGCAGTATTTT.

This clonotype was detected ten times or more. The V gene is TRBV29-1, the J gene TRBJ1-1; TRBD1 might be the D (5 bases). This CDR3 spans 12 amino acids. The V gene lost 7 bases and the J gene lost 0 bases, with 9 bases spanning the gap. Looked up from germline, CDR1 is SQVTM and CDR2 is ANQGSEA. DNA of the CDR3: TGCAGCGCCTCACAGGTGAACACTGAAGCTTTCTTT. Its translation is CSASQVNTEAFF.

This clonotype was seen more than once but under ten times. A much larger clone sits a single nucleotide away, making a read error possible. V gene TRBV20-1 combines with J gene TRBJ1-1; possible D gene TRBD1, 5 bases. The CDR3 runs 14 residues. Trimming removed 2 bases at V and 3 bases at J, with 13 bases between. Germline V gene sequence: CDR1 DFQATT, CDR2 SNEGSKA (reference sequence). The CDR3 region has the DNA TGCAGTGCTAGACCAAAGCGAGGGGACACTGAAGCTTTCTTT. It translates to CSARPKRGDTEAFF.

This clonotype qualifies as medium-sized. The CDR3 loop is CASSLESEGTEAFF. The CDR3, as DNA: TGTGCCAGCAGCTTGGAGTCCGAGGGCACTGAAGCTTTCTTT. This chain connects TRBV5-4 to TRBJ1-1; no reliable D call. Per germline, CDR1 SGHNT and CDR2 YYREEE (reference sequence). The CDR3 consists of 14 residues. The ends were cut back, 0 bases at V and 4 bases at J, with 10 bases in the middle.

There are many counts of this clonotype. The gene calls are TRBV20-1 and TRBJ2-3, with D unresolved. The germline V gene has CDR1 DFQATT and CDR2 SNEGSKA (reference sequence). This CDR3 spans 15 amino acids. With 5 bases removed from V and 0 bases from J, the gap between germline ends came to 15 bases. CDR3 in amino acids: CSAAADATSTDTQYF. CDR3 in DNA: TGCAGTGCTGCTGCAGACGCTACTAGCACAGATACGCAGTATTTT.

Ten or more counts support this clonotype. The chain couples TRBV30 to TRBJ2-3; a possible D gene is TRBD1 (6 bases). CDR1 and CDR2 from the germline V gene are GTSNPN and SVGIG (reference sequence). This CDR3 spans 16 amino acids. V was cut by 1 base and J by 6 bases, with 20 bases left in between. For the CDR3, the DNA is TGTGCCTGGAGTGGCCCCTACGTGGGGGCCGAGGATACGCAGTATTTT. Residues: CAWSGPYVGAEDTQYF.

This clonotype was observed at least ten times. This rearrangement joins TRBV5-1 to TRBJ2-7; D not certain. The V gene's germline CDR1 is SGHRS and CDR2 YFSETQ. The V gene lost 0 bases and the J gene lost 7 bases, with 14 bases spanning the gap. There are 14 residues in the CDR3. CDR3 coding DNA: TGCGCCAGCAGCTTGGAATACGGATTATGGGAGCAGTACTTC. Translating gives CASSLEYGLWEQYF.